Below are 3 T cell receptor beta chains sequenced from a single sample in a study of cytomegalovirus exposure and HLA in healthy donors listed by TCRdb under 2017. Receptor amplification or capture employed the immunoSEQ multiplex PCR assay. For the multiplex PCR, a mixture combining 60 forward primers for TCR Vbeta segments and 13 reverse primers for TCR Jbeta segments was used. Drawn from immuneACCESS, this table holds only the in-frame rearrangements with V and J called that TCRdb kept. Clones are partly lost; checked studies trace under half to an unresolved V gene and leave the rest unexplained. The sample table holds some 60,000 clones. Around 3.7% of the sample rests with the top ten. Specimen: PBMCs. These receptors were obtained from a male donor in good health and CMV-seronegative.

The chain links TRBV28 to TRBJ1-6, with 7 bases identical to TRBD1. Germline loops: CDR1 MDHEN, CDR2 SYDVKM. There are 17 residues in the CDR3. V was pared by 6 bases and J by 2 bases, with 10 bases of the junction left unmatched. CDR3 coding DNA: TGTGCCAGCAGCTTGTCACAGGGGTGGACCTATAATTCACCCCTCCACTTT. Its protein product is CASSLSQGWTYNSPLHF.

The rearrangement uses TRBV10-3 and TRBJ2-5, with 9 positions matching TRBD1. Gene TRBJ2-7 matches the end of the DNA better, so the J call may be wrong. The germline gives CDR1 ENHRY, CDR2 SYGVKD. The CDR3 is 14 residues long. The CDR3 nucleotides read TGTGCCATCAGTACCGACAGGGGGGTAGGCGAGCAGTACTTC. It yields the protein CAISTDRGVGEQYF.

J is TRBJ1-1 and V is TRBV6-1, with D hard to call. The CDR3 is 12 residues long. Germline CDR1 reads MNHNS; CDR2 reads SASEGT. V was pared by 7 bases and J by 2 bases, with 8 bases between. The CDR3 DNA reads TGTGCCAGCAAGTTGGCAAACACTGAAGCTTTCTTT. Protein: CASKLANTEAFF.